This T cell receptor beta chain is drawn from a study of blood T cell repertoires in COVID-19. Overall study context: Acute and convalescent COVID-19 samples came from the United States, Italy and Spain. In each case, the material was cDNA or gDNA derived from T cells, B-cell-depleted T cells, or PBMCs.

Profiling relied on immunoSEQ multiplex PCR, and the TCRdb table lists in-frame clones only, not all of them. The sample gives some 150,000 clones, 86% of which show up once; around 8.2% is in the top ten. This CDR3 is 17 amino acids long. The ends were cut back, 2 bases at V and 1 base at J, with 18 bases in the middle. CDR1 and CDR2 from the germline V gene are MNHEY and SVGEGT. The chain uses TRBV6-2 or TRBV6-3 and TRBJ2-7; D may be TRBD2 (5 bases). What was sequenced was peripheral blood. The clonotype comes from a woman aged 55-70 years with acute or convalescent COVID-19. The CDR3 DNA reads as TGTGCCAGCAGTTACCCGACTCGGCCCGGAGGATCCTACGAGCAGTACTTC. It codes for CASSYPTRPGGSYEQYF.